This TCR beta chain was sequenced during a study of blood T cells in healthy people across ages. The individuals who served as donors were healthy Caucasians living in Russia, aged about 6 to 100. PCR was performed a second time for about 6 to 11 cycles using a sample-barcoded 5' primer and a J-beta primer mix. Every individual sample yielded 2.5 million or more paired-end reads (each containing CDR3). TCRdb itself ran the 5' RACE reads through MiXCR, one entry per CDR3 protein. The data contain roughly 1.6 million distinct CDR3 sequences, 34% of them seen just once; the ten biggest clones take up 11%. The sample holds a few counts of this clonotype. CDR3 size: 13 residues. Germline V gene lookup returns CDR1 SGHTA and CDR2 FQGNSA.

Sequenced: blood. The J gene is TRBJ2-4, the V gene TRBV7-2, with D hard to call. TRBJ2-7 explains the end of the DNA better; the J call may be wrong. This TCR was recovered from a woman in her twenties or thirties in good health. As DNA, the CDR3 is TGTGCCAGCAGCTTAGCACTATCCCCCGAGCAGTACTTC. It codes for CASSLALSPEQYF.